Below are 14 T cell receptor beta chains sequenced from a single sample in a study of vaccination effects on CD4 cells after COVID-19. No antigen has been identified for these receptors. Antigen-specific CD4+ T cells were expanded (with viral peptide pools) by the ViraFEST assay ahead of sequencing. The authors isolated CD4+ T cells after around 10 days of culture. According to the study, vaccine recipients showed no prior SARS-CoV-2 infection and negative nucleocapsid antibodies. Repertoires were generated with immunoSEQ multiplex PCR, while TCRdb's copy carries only in-frame clones and drops some. Of about 71,000 clones listed, roughly 78% were seen once; the top ten hold roughly 4%. The source material was CD4+ T cells from PBMCs cultured with HCoV-OC43 spike peptides, sampled before COVID-19 vaccination. Specified subset: HCoV-OC43 spike overlapping peptide pool stimulation. The receptor source for this set is a human donor who received a COVID-19 vaccine.

This clone was seen more than once but under ten times. The rearrangement uses TRBV7-8 and TRBJ2-3; unclear D gene. The CDR3 extends over 12 amino acids. Per the germline V gene, CDR1 is SGHVS and CDR2 is FQNEAQ. Trimming left V 3 bases short and J 0 bases short, with 1 base between. CDR3 bases: TGTGCCAGCAGCTTCAGCACAGATACGCAGTATTTT. Residues: CASSFSTDTQYF.

V and J are TRBV7-9 and TRBJ1-1; unclear D gene. V was pared by 7 bases and J by 7 bases, with 16 bases between. CDR1 and CDR2 (germline): SEHNR, FQNEAQ (reference sequence). The CDR3 contains 13 residues. CDR3 loop: CASTISPQREAFF. The CDR3 region has the DNA TGTGCCAGCACCATCTCCCCCCAGCGTGAAGCTTTCTTT.

This chain links TRBV6-4 with TRBJ2-7, with unresolved D. CDR1 is MRHNA, CDR2 SNTAGT, per germline. V lost 6 bases and J lost 3, with 9 bases in between. This CDR3 has 12 residues. CDR3: CASRGPVYEQYV. As DNA, the CDR3 is TGTGCCAGCAGGGGCCCGGTCTACGAGCAGTACGTC.

The V and J genes are TRBV7-3 and TRBJ2-3; 12 bases match TRBD2. CDR3 size: 19 residues. Looked up from germline, CDR1 is SGHTA and CDR2 is FQGTGA. V dropped 5 bases and J dropped 6; count of bases not matched to a gene: 18. DNA of the CDR3: TGTGCCAGCAGCCCTAGGGGGGCGGCTAGCGGGGGGGCATTTGATACGCAGTATTTT. Protein product: CASSPRGAASGGAFDTQYF.

This chain links TRBV11-3 with TRBJ2-5, with a weak D call TRBD2 (5 bases). Germline V gene data show CDR1 as SGHNT and CDR2 as YENEEA. The CDR3 sequence is 15 residues long. The germline V and J ends were trimmed by 5 bases and 5 bases, with 18 bases remaining between them. The CDR3 is CASSTRPLAGETQYF. The DNA for the CDR3 is TGTGCCAGCAGCACCCGCCCGCTAGCCGGGGAGACCCAGTACTTC.

This sequence joins TRBV24-1 and TRBJ1-1; TRBD1 matches at 7 bases. The V gene's germline CDR1 is KGHDR and CDR2 SFDVKD. The CDR3 has 14 residues. Trimming at V came to 3 bases and at J to 14 bases, leaving 14 bases not matched to a gene. CDR3: CATSDRVLQGRRFF. Here the CDR3 DNA reads TGTGCCACCAGTGATCGGGTCCTACAGGGGAGAAGATTCTTT.

The chain recombines TRBV6-5 with TRBJ1-4, with D perhaps TRBD1 (6 bases). Germline CDR1 reads MNHEY; CDR2 reads SVGAGI. V dropped 6 bases and J dropped 6 bases, with 17 bases sitting between them. The CDR3 contains 15 residues. CDR3 sequence (DNA): TGTGCCAGCAGCAACAGGGAAACGGTCGATGAAAAACTGTTTTTT. Amino acid sequence: CASSNRETVDEKLFF.

The gene calls are TRBV28 and TRBJ2-1, with 7 positions matching TRBD2. Germline lookup yields CDR1 MDHEN and CDR2 SYDVKM. V dropped 7 bases and J dropped 4; count of bases not matched to a gene: 7. The CDR3 has 14 amino acids. The CDR3 DNA sequence: TGTGCCAGCAACCAGGGAGGGCCTTACAATGAGCAGTTCTTC. Translation: CASNQGGPYNEQFF. Based on the CDR3 plus reference TRBV28 and TRBJ2-1, the full variable domain is DVKVTQSSRYLVKRTGEKVFLECVQDMDHENMFWYRQDPGLGLRLIYFSYDVKMKEKGDIPEGYSVSREKKERFSLILESASTNQTSMYLCASNQGGPYNEQFFGPGTRLTVL.

This chain links TRBV7-2 with TRBJ1-1; D gene uncertain. The CDR3 runs 14 residues. Trimming took 3 bases from V and 0 from J, leaving 8 bases between them. The germline V gene has CDR1 SGHTA and CDR2 FQGNSA. CDR3 bases: TGTGCCAGCAGCTTGGCTCGGTTGAACACTGAAGCTTTCTTT. This codes for CASSLARLNTEAFF.

This clone was detected a few times. The chain carries TRBV6-5 and TRBJ2-2, with TRBD1 identical over 9 bases. CDR3 size: 14 residues. Germline V gene data show CDR1 as MNHEY and CDR2 as SVGAGI. J gave up 7 bases and V 5 bases, and 5 bases lay outside the gene matches. The CDR3 region is CASSRQGGNGELFF. The CDR3 bases are TGTGCCAGCAGTCGACAGGGGGGAAACGGGGAGCTGTTTTTT.

The V call is TRBV2, the J call TRBJ1-4; 7 bases align to TRBD1. Germline CDR1 reads SNHLY; CDR2 reads FYNNEI. V lost 7 bases, J lost 3 bases, and 8 bases stayed unmatched. CDR3 length: 15 amino acids. The CDR3 nucleotides are TGTGCCAGCACTCGACAGGGAACGCCTAATGAAAAACTGTTTTTT. Translating gives CASTRQGTPNEKLFF. Looking up the rest from reference TRBV2 and TRBJ1-4 gives the full variable domain: EPEVTQTPSHQVTQMGQEVILRCVPISNHLYFYWYRQILGQKVEFLVSFYNNEISEKSEIFDDQFSVERPDGSNFTLKIRSTKLEDSAMYFCASTRQGTPNEKLFFGSGTQLSVL.

The chain uses TRBV5-1 and TRBJ2-3, with TRBD2 identical over 8 bases. The germline CDR1 and CDR2 sequences are SGHRS and YFSETQ. This CDR3 region has 16 residues. J was trimmed by 4 bases and V by 4 bases; bases with no gene match: 11. The CDR3 sequence: CASSREVAGSADTQYF. The CDR3 DNA reads TGCGCCAGCAGCCGTGAGGTAGCGGGGTCGGCAGATACGCAGTATTTT.

The rearrangement joins TRBV30 to TRBJ2-5, with D uncertain. From germline, CDR1 is GTSNPN and CDR2 SVGIG (reference sequence). The ends were cut back, 0 bases at V and 2 bases at J, with 1 base in the middle. This CDR3 spans 11 amino acids. CDR3 DNA sequence: TGTGCCTGGAGTGTACAAGAGACCCAGTACTTC. Its protein product is CAWSVQETQYF.

The rearrangement links TRBV6-5 to TRBJ2-2; the match to TRBD1 covers 8 bases. The V gene's germline CDR1 is MNHEY and CDR2 SVGAGI. V lost 5 bases to trimming and J lost 2 bases; unmatched junction nucleotides: 4. The CDR3 length is 15 residues. CDR3 protein: CASSNRGINTGELFF. Here the CDR3 DNA reads TGTGCCAGCAGTAACAGGGGGATAAACACCGGGGAGCTGTTTTTT.